These 13 T cell receptor beta chains were all obtained from the same sample, sequenced in a study of OX40 agonist ivuxolimab in advanced cancers. Produced via immunoSEQ multiplex PCR; TCRdb's table is partial and in-frame only. The sample lists around 20,000 clones, 90% occurring once. This specimen consisted of CD4+ or CD8+ T cells sorted from blood, obtained in a trial of the OX40 agonist ivuxolimab. The origin of the receptors is an adult with an advanced solid tumor such as melanoma, head and neck, liver or kidney cancer.

The chain has TRBV13 and TRBJ2-3; 10 nucleotides line up with TRBD2. The length of the CDR3 is 18 residues. V shed 2 bases and J 2 bases; nucleotides not matched to a gene: 10. Germline CDR1 reads PRHDT; CDR2 reads FYEKMQ (reference sequence). This CDR3 is CASSLIGEREGPTDTQYF. In DNA form, the CDR3 reads TGTGCCAGCAGCTTAATAGGCGAGCGGGAGGGCCCCACAGATACGCAGTATTTT. Filled out from reference TRBV13 and TRBJ2-3, the complete variable domain reads AAGVIQSPRHLIKEKRETATLKCYPIPRHDTVYWYQQGPGQDPQFLISFYEKMQSDKGSIPDRFSAQQFSDYHSELNMSSLELGDSALYFCASSLIGEREGPTDTQYFGPGTRLTVL.

V is TRBV11-3 and J is TRBJ2-2, with no clear D. From germline, CDR1 is SGHNT and CDR2 YENEEA. There are 13 residues in the CDR3. V shed 8 bases and J shed 3 bases, with 10 bases lying between them. The CDR3 spells CASGPGDTGELFF. For the CDR3, the DNA is TGTGCCAGCGGGCCAGGCGACACCGGGGAGCTGTTTTTT.

The rearrangement links TRBV4-3 to TRBJ1-5; D gene uncertain. Per the germline V gene, CDR1 is LGHNA and CDR2 is YSLEER. Trimming cost V 5 bases and J 7 bases, with 18 bases left between them. The length of the CDR3 is 15 residues. The CDR3 DNA follows: TGCGCCAGCAGCTCCGATGGAGGCTCGAGGCAGCCCCAGCATTTT. Its translation is CASSSDGGSRQPQHF.

The J gene is TRBJ1-1, the V gene TRBV19; TRBD1 is a possible D gene (6 bases). Germline-derived CDR1 and CDR2 are LNHDA and SQIVND (reference sequence). The CDR3 runs 11 residues. V was pared by 4 bases and J by 6 bases, with 6 bases between. This CDR3 is CASSRGPEAFF. The CDR3 DNA is TGTGCCAGTAGTAGGGGGCCTGAAGCTTTCTTT.

This chain uses TRBV19 with TRBJ2-3; unclear D gene. There are 12 residues in the CDR3. The V and J ends lost 0 bases and 4 bases respectively, with 2 bases between them. The germline CDR1 and CDR2 sequences are LNHDA and SQIVND (reference sequence). This CDR3 is CASSIDADTQYF. The CDR3 DNA sequence: TGTGCCAGTAGTATAGATGCAGATACGCAGTATTTT.

With regard to this clone: Additional DNA sequences in this sample encode the identical CDR3. CDR3 DNA sequence: TGTGCCAGCAGCTGGACAGGGAGTATCGTATACGAGCAGTACTTC. Amino acid sequence: CASSWTGSIVYEQYF. The V and J genes are TRBV7-2 and TRBJ2-7; 8 nucleotides agree with TRBD1. The germline gives CDR1 SGHTA, CDR2 FQGNSA. J lost 4 bases, V lost 4 bases, and 9 bases had no gene match. This CDR3 has 15 residues.

This chain joins TRBV30 and TRBJ2-7; D possibly matches TRBD1 or TRBD2 (5 bases each). Per the germline V gene, CDR1 is GTSNPN and CDR2 is SVGIG (reference sequence). V was clipped by 5 bases and J by 5 bases, with 7 bases between them. The CDR3 is 10 residues long. CDR3 in DNA: TGTGCCTGGCGAGGGGACGAGCAGTACTTC. Protein: CAWRGDEQYF.

This clone was seen a few times. This sequence joins TRBV2 and TRBJ2-5; D unresolved. Germline CDR1 and CDR2: SNHLY and FYNNEI. V was shortened by 3 bases and J by 2 bases, with 4 bases between the two germline ends. The CDR3 contains 12 residues. CDR3: CASSDLQETQYF. The CDR3 nucleotides read TGTGCCAGCAGTGACCTACAAGAGACCCAGTACTTC.

This sequence joins TRBV4-3 and TRBJ2-7; 7 bases are a match to TRBD2. J gave up 1 base and V 1 base, and 4 bases lay outside the gene matches. CDR1 and CDR2 from the germline V gene are LGHNA and YSLEER. CDR3 length: 15 amino acids. The CDR3 nucleotides read TGCGCCAGCAGCCAAGGGGGGGGAACATCCTACGAGCAGTACTTC. This encodes CASSQGGGTSYEQYF.

Concerning this clone: The missing conserved phenylalanine or tryptophan at the end of this CDR3 makes a read error likely. The DNA for the CDR3 is TGTGCCAGTAGGAGGGGATCCGAGCAGTACCTC. It specifies CASRRGSEQYL. V usage is TRBV19 and J usage is TRBJ2-7, with D perhaps being TRBD1 or TRBD2 (5 bases each). Trimming stripped 6 bases from V and 6 bases from J, with 9 bases between. CDR1 and CDR2 (germline): LNHDA, SQIVND (reference sequence). The length of the CDR3 is 11 residues.

V and J are TRBV30 and TRBJ2-7, with TRBD1 matching over 9 bases. The CDR3 loop spans 14 amino acids. CDR1 and CDR2 from the germline V gene are GTSNPN and SVGIG (reference sequence). Trimming removed 7 bases from V and 6 bases from J; junction bases left unmatched: 13. The CDR3 nucleotides are TGTGCCTCAACGAAAAACCGGGACAGGGTCGAGCAGTACTTC. This encodes CASTKNRDRVEQYF.

The V call is TRBV28, the J call TRBJ2-4; tentative D call: TRBD2 (7 bases). The CDR3 extends over 15 amino acids. V was trimmed by 7 bases and J by 9 bases, leaving 22 bases between them. CDR1 MDHEN and CDR2 SYDVKM come from the germline V gene. CDR3 loop: CASTPLRGALGIQYF. Here the CDR3 DNA reads TGTGCCAGCACCCCACTCCGGGGGGCGCTGGGCATTCAGTACTTC. The entire variable domain, with the rest obtained from reference TRBV28 and TRBJ2-4, is as follows: DVKVTQSSRYLVKRTGEKVFLECVQDMDHENMFWYRQDPGLGLRLIYFSYDVKMKEKGDIPEGYSVSREKKERFSLILESASTNQTSMYLCASTPLRGALGIQYFGAGTRLSVL.

The CDR3 loop is CSVFVGSDTQYF. In nucleotides, the CDR3 is TGCAGCGTTTTCGTAGGTTCAGATACGCAGTATTTT. The rearrangement joins TRBV29-1 to TRBJ2-3, with unresolved D. V dropped 5 bases and J dropped 4 bases, with 10 bases sitting between them. Germline CDR1 is SQVTM and CDR2 is ANQGSEA. The CDR3 length is 12 residues.